Listed below are T cell receptor beta chains from one sample, sequenced in a study of blood T cell repertoires in COVID-19. The data were produced by immunoSEQ multiplex PCR, yet TCRdb's version contains in-frame clones alone and is incomplete. Of around 310,000 clones listed, 80% to 95% are singletons. The sample taken for sequencing was peripheral blood. These receptors were collected from a woman aged 25 to 45 with COVID-19, enrolled during active disease. CDR3s include the opening cysteine and the closing phenylalanine or tryptophan. D genes are given only for firm matches. Only some rows state a clone size, as once, few, many or a class for expanded clones.

D	V	J	length	size	DNA	CDR3
.	TRBV28	TRBJ2-2	16	once	TGTGCCAGCAGTTCCCCTCCTCCTCTGAACACCGGGGAGCTGTTTTTT	CASSSPPPLNTGELFF
.	TRBV5-1	TRBJ2-3	17	.	TGCGCCAGCAGCTTGGTCGGGCCCCTAAGACAGGCAGATACGCAGTATTTT	CASSLVGPLRQADTQYF
TRBD2	TRBV7-3	TRBJ2-3	16	.	TGTGCCAGCAGCCGGAATAGCGGGGGTGCGGGCGATACGCAGTATTTT	CASSRNSGGAGDTQYF
.	TRBV4-3	TRBJ1-1	14	.	TGCGCCAGCAGCCAAGATAGGGGTCGTACTGAAGCTTTCTTT	CASSQDRGRTEAFF
.	TRBV27	TRBJ1-4	12	.	TGTGCCATTGCCCAGTATAATGAAAAACTGTTTTTT	CAIAQYNEKLFF
.	TRBV11-1	TRBJ2-1	16	.	TGTGCCAGCAGTGCGGCGGAGGCAGGGGCCTGGGGAGAGCAGTTCTTC	CASSAAEAGAWGEQFF
.	TRBV5-4	TRBJ2-3	17	.	TGTGCCAGCACCCCCACGTCCTTATGGGAGAGCACAGATACGCAGTATTTT	CASTPTSLWESTDTQYF
TRBD2	TRBV7-2	TRBJ2-7	21	.	TGTGCCAGCAGCTTAGCCGATATAGGGCGACTAGCGGGAGGGCCTAGCCACGAGCAGTACTTC	CASSLADIGRLAGGPSHEQYF
.	TRBV7-2	TRBJ2-1	15	.	TGTGCCAGCAGCTTGGCGGCAAGCTCCTACAATGAGCAGTTCTTC	CASSLAASSYNEQFF
TRBD2	TRBV7-8	TRBJ2-1	11	.	TGTGCCAGCAGCTCCCAGCGGGAGGTGTTCTTC	CASSSQREVFF
.	TRBV9	TRBJ1-5	15	.	TGTGCCAGCAGCGGTCCCGGGTCTGGCAATCAGCCCCAGCATTTT	CASSGPGSGNQPQHF
TRBD2	TRBV27	TRBJ2-5	14	.	TGTGCCAGCAGTTTGGCGGGAGTTCTAGAGACCCAGTACTTC	CASSLAGVLETQYF
TRBD1	TRBV29-1	TRBJ2-7	11	.	TGCAGCGGGACAGGTTCCTACGAGCAGTACTTC	CSGTGSYEQYF
.	TRBV29-1	TRBJ1-1	13	.	TGCAGCGTTGAAGGACAAATGAACACTGAAGCTTTCTTT	CSVEGQMNTEAFF
TRBD1	TRBV30	TRBJ1-6	14	.	TGTGCCTGGAGTGTACTCAGGGGGCGTTCACCCCTCCACTTT	CAWSVLRGRSPLHF
.	TRBV11-2	TRBJ1-1	14	.	TGTGCCAGCAGCTTAGGATCGGGAGGTCCTGAAGCTTTCTTT	CASSLGSGGPEAFF
.	TRBV2	TRBJ1-1	12	.	TGTGCCAGCAGGGGGCCGAACACTGAAGCTTTCTTT	CASRGPNTEAFF
.	TRBV6-5	TRBJ1-5	14	.	TGTGCCAGCGGATCAGTAACGGGGGATCAGCCCCAGCATTTT	CASGSVTGDQPQHF
.	TRBV28	TRBJ1-2	13	.	TGTGCCAGCAGTCCCGTGGCGGTTCATGGCTACACCTTC	CASSPVAVHGYTF
.	TRBV5-1	TRBJ2-7	14	.	TGCGCCAGCAGCTTGGACAGTCCCTCCTACGAGCAGTACTTC	CASSLDSPSYEQYF
.	TRBV30	TRBJ1-1	13	.	TGTGCCTCGTCCGGGACACTGAACACTGAAGCTTTCTTT	CASSGTLNTEAFF
.	TRBV6-5	TRBJ2-7	15	once	TGTGCCAGCAGGCCATCAGCGGGACAAATCTACGAGCAGTACTTC	CASRPSAGQIYEQYF
.	TRBV6-6	TRBJ2-7	11	.	TGTGCCAGCAGTGGGCGTCTGGAGCAGTACTTC	CASSGRLEQYF
.	TRBV28	TRBJ2-5	13	.	TGTGCCAGCAGTAAAGACAGCCAAGAGACCCAGTACTTC	CASSKDSQETQYF
.	TRBV6-4	TRBJ1-2	14	.	TGTGCCAGCACCAACCAGACAGCTAACTATGGCTACACCTTC	CASTNQTANYGYTF
TRBD1	TRBV4-1	TRBJ2-7	16	.	TGCGCCAGCAGCCTAGCCGGGGGACAGGGCGCCTACGAGCAGTACTTC	CASSLAGGQGAYEQYF
.	TRBV3-1/TRBV3-2	TRBJ2-1	16	.	TGTGCCAGCAGCCCCCCCCGCGCGAACTCCTACAATGAGCAGTTCTTC	CASSPPRANSYNEQFF
.	TRBV7-2	TRBJ2-3	12	.	TGTGCCAGCAGCACCGCGGCGCAGACGCAGTATTTT	CASSTAAQTQYF
TRBD2	TRBV2	TRBJ2-3	13	once	TGTGCCAGTTCGGGGCTAGCGGAAGATACGCAGTATTTT	CASSGLAEDTQYF
.	TRBV5-1	TRBJ1-4	15	.	TGCGCCAGCAGCTTGAGAGGGGGAACTAATGAAAAACTGTTTTTT	CASSLRGGTNEKLFF
.	TRBV9	TRBJ1-1	14	.	TGTGCCAGCAGCGTAGTAGGGGGGGACACTGAAGCTTTCTTT	CASSVVGGDTEAFF
TRBD1	TRBV10-3	TRBJ1-5	14	once	TGTGCCATCAGTGAGTCGACAGGGGGTCAGCCCCAGCATTTT	CAISESTGGQPQHF
TRBD1	TRBV28	TRBJ1-6	16	.	TGTGCCAGCAGTGGGGGACAGGGGGTCTATAATTCACCCCTCCACTTT	CASSGGQGVYNSPLHF
.	TRBV19	TRBJ1-5	16	.	TGTGCCAGTAGTATCGGCAGGGGAAGGGGAAATCAGCCCCAGCATTTT	CASSIGRGRGNQPQHF
TRBD1	TRBV11-3	TRBJ1-1	17	.	TGTGCCAGCAGCCTTTGGGGACAGGGGGCAGGAATCACTGAAGCTTTCTTT	CASSLWGQGAGITEAFF
TRBD2	TRBV5-5	TRBJ2-1	15	.	TGTGCCAGCAGCTTGCCCAGCGGGAGCTACAATGAGCAGTTCTTC	CASSLPSGSYNEQFF
TRBD1	TRBV19	TRBJ2-5	13	.	TGTGCCAGTAGTATAGGACAGGGTGAGACCCAGTACTTC	CASSIGQGETQYF
.	TRBV28	TRBJ1-5	16	.	TGTGCCAGCAGTTCAGCAAGCGTATTTTCGGGTCAGCCCCAGCATTTT	CASSSASVFSGQPQHF
.	TRBV19	TRBJ1-1	14	.	TGTGCCAGTAATAGCCCTCTCGTGAACACTGAAGCTTTCTTT	CASNSPLVNTEAFF
.	TRBV7-2	TRBJ2-5	15	.	TGTGCCAGCAGCCTGGACGGGGGGCGAGGAGAGACCCAGTACTTC	CASSLDGGRGETQYF
.	TRBV6-6	TRBJ1-2	13	.	TGTGCCAGCAGTTACTCGGGCTCCTATGGCTACACCTTC	CASSYSGSYGYTF
.	TRBV18	TRBJ1-2	14	.	TGTGCCAGCTCCCCGGGCAGGGGTGACTATGGCTACACCTTC	CASSPGRGDYGYTF